What follows are 27 T cell receptor beta chains derived from one specimen sequenced in a study of regulatory T cells in long-lasting Graves disease. Assembly of TCR beta libraries relied on iRepertoire HTBI primers together with Arm-PCR of CDR3 regions. TCRdb itself ran the multiplex PCR reads through MiXCR, one entry per CDR3 protein. The sample has approximately 500,000 distinct CDR3 sequences, approximately 21% seen once. Time point described: persistent/refractory GD, antithyroid drugs over 5 years with positive TRAb. The TCR library was made from RNA extracted from PBMCs. The starting material was peripheral blood mononuclear cells (PBMCs), obtained when the disease was refractory, from a patient treated with antithyroid drugs. The receptor source for this set is a female donor with Graves disease.

This clonotype was detected a few times. V usage is TRBV4-1 and J usage is TRBJ2-7, with 7 bases matching TRBD2. The CDR3 spans 16 residues. In germline, CDR1 is MGHRA, CDR2 YSYEKL. Germline trimming cut 0 bases from V and 4 bases from J; bases unmatched to any gene: 9. Here the CDR3 DNA reads TGCGCCAGCAGCCAAGAGGATGCTAGCGGTTTGTACGAGCAGTACTTC. Translated, it gives CASSQEDASGLYEQYF.

The chain links TRBV19 to TRBJ1-1, with D maybe TRBD1 (6 bases). V lost 7 bases and J lost 6, with 18 bases in between. Germline V gives CDR1 LNHDA, CDR2 SQIVND (reference sequence). CDR3 length: 14 amino acids. DNA for the CDR3: TGTGCCAGTACCCCAGGGGCCGAGCTGGCTGAAGCTTTCTTT. This gives the protein CASTPGAELAEAFF.

The chain employs TRBV28 and TRBJ2-3, with 10 bases fitting TRBD2. This CDR3 is built from 14 residues. The V and J ends lost 7 bases and 2 bases, in that order; junction bases with no gene match: 3. The V gene's germline CDR1 is MDHEN and CDR2 SYDVKM. The CDR3 DNA is TGTGCCAGCAACCTAGCGGGAGTCACAGATACGCAGTATTTT. It is translated as CASNLAGVTDTQYF.

The chain is built from TRBV29-1 and TRBJ2-4; 7 bases match TRBD1. The CDR3 totals 14 residues. CDR1 is SQVTM and CDR2 is ANQGSEA in the germline V gene. V shed 1 base and J 7 bases; nucleotides not matched to a gene: 7. CDR3 sequence: CSVEVGDSNNIQYF. The CDR3 DNA sequence: TGCAGCGTTGAAGTGGGGGACAGCAATAACATTCAGTACTTC.

The chain joins TRBV20-1 to TRBJ1-1, with 9 bases matching TRBD1. The CDR3 is 19 residues long. Germline-derived CDR1 and CDR2 are DFQATT and SNEGSKA (reference sequence). V shed 5 bases, J shed 0 bases, and the junction held 19 bases outside the gene matches. The DNA for the CDR3 is TGCAGTGCTGAAGGCCGCTCCAGAGGGAGACAGGGGGTGAACACTGAAGCTTTCTTT. It is translated as CSAEGRSRGRQGVNTEAFF.

V gene TRBV11-3 combines with J gene TRBJ2-3, with a tentative D call TRBD1 (5 bases). The CDR3 is made up of 15 amino acids. The germline CDR1 and CDR2 sequences are SGHNT and YENEEA. Trimming cost V 3 bases and J 0 bases, with 10 bases left between them. CDR3 bases: TGTGCCAGCAGCTTTGGAGACAGTAGCACAGATACGCAGTATTTT. It codes for CASSFGDSSTDTQYF.

About this clonotype: A much larger clone differs from this one at a single base, so this may be a read error. The chain carries TRBV7-9 and TRBJ2-2; 7 positions match TRBD1. The length of the CDR3 is 15 residues. The V gene end was trimmed by 4 bases and the J gene end by 6 bases; junction bases not matched to a gene: 8. Germline assignment: CDR1 SEHNR and CDR2 FQNEAQ (reference sequence). Here the CDR3 reads CASSSRQGSAGELFF. The CDR3 DNA sequence: TGTGCCAGCAGCTCCCGACAGGGAAGCGCCGGGGAGCTGTTTTTT.

V and J are TRBV19 and TRBJ1-4, with D perhaps TRBD1 (5 bases). Germline V lookup: CDR1 LNHDA, CDR2 SQIVND (reference sequence). This CDR3 comprises 12 residues. V shed 9 bases and J shed 7 bases, with 12 bases lying between them. The CDR3, as DNA: TGTGCCAGCCAGGGTGTGAGTGAAAAACTGTTTTTT. The encoded protein is CASQGVSEKLFF.

This clonotype was recorded at least ten times. The chain links TRBV4-2 to TRBJ2-5; D is perhaps TRBD2 (5 bases). V was pared by 1 base and J by 1 base, with 7 bases between. Germline V gene sequence: CDR1 LGHNA, CDR2 YNFKEQ. The CDR3 is 14 amino acids. CDR3 nucleotides: TGTGCCAGCAGCCAAGGGACTCGCCAAGAGACCCAGTACTTC. It translates to CASSQGTRQETQYF.

This clonotype occurred many times. This rearrangement joins TRBV13 to TRBJ1-1; D call uncertain. CDR1 and CDR2 (germline): PRHDT, FYEKMQ (reference sequence). The CDR3 length is 14 residues. Trimming cost V 2 bases and J 4 bases, with 11 bases left between them. The CDR3 DNA follows: TGTGCCAGCAGCTTATCAGGAGGGATCACTGAAGCTTTCTTT. Its translation: CASSLSGGITEAFF.

This clonotype was recorded at least ten times. The chain links TRBV28 to TRBJ2-6; D unresolved. The CDR3 has 13 amino acids. The germline CDR1 and CDR2 sequences are MDHEN and SYDVKM. V gave up 7 bases and J gave up 4 bases, with 8 bases separating them. As DNA, the CDR3 is TGTGCCAGCACTACTCCCGGGGCCAACGTCCTGACTTTC. Amino acids: CASTTPGANVLTF.

About this clonotype itself: One end of the junction does not line up with germline, which may come from a read error. The chain recombines TRBV7-2 with TRBJ1-5; D not certain. The germline V gene encodes CDR1 SGHTA and CDR2 FQGNSA. CDR3 length: 13 amino acids. The CDR3: CASSLAQNQPRHF. The CDR3, as DNA: TGTGCCAGCAGCTTAGCTCAGAATCAGCCCCGGCATTTT.

This clonotype was counted only a few times. The rearrangement joins TRBV20-1 to TRBJ2-4, with a possible D match to TRBD2 (6 bases). The germline CDR1 and CDR2 sequences are DFQATT and SNEGSKA (reference sequence). The CDR3 covers 15 residues. Trimming removed 3 bases from V and 5 bases from J, with 17 bases in between. This CDR3 reads CSASNHGGRQNIQYF. The CDR3 DNA reads as TGCAGTGCTAGTAATCACGGGGGTCGGCAAAACATTCAGTACTTC.

This clonotype occurred many times. V and J are TRBV6-1 and TRBJ2-2, with 8 bases matching TRBD2. Trimming took 6 bases from V and 6 from J; bases not matched to a gene: 9. This CDR3 has 15 residues. CDR1 and CDR2 (germline): MNHNS, SASEGT. CDR3 protein: CASSGLAGEAGELFF. The CDR3 nucleotides read TGTGCCAGCAGCGGCCTAGCGGGTGAAGCCGGGGAGCTGTTTTTT.

With respect to this clonotype: One base away lies a much larger clone, so this may be a sequencing read error. The chain is built from TRBV28 and TRBJ2-5; the D gene could be TRBD1 or TRBD2 (6 bases each). The CDR3 is 13 amino acids. The germline CDR1 and CDR2 sequences are MDHEN and SYDVKM. For the CDR3, the DNA is TGTGCCAGCAGTACGGGGGCCCAAGAGACCCAGCACTTC. Translation: CASSTGAQETQHF.

Ten or more counts support this clonotype. The V call is TRBV11-3, the J call TRBJ2-6, with a possible D match to TRBD2 (5 bases). This CDR3 has 14 amino acids. V was clipped by 6 bases and J by 4 bases, with 10 bases between them. Per the germline V gene, CDR1 is SGHNT and CDR2 is YENEEA. For the CDR3, the DNA is TGTGCCAGCAGGGAGGTAGCCGGGGCCAACGTCCTGACTTTC. As protein: CASREVAGANVLTF.

This clonotype turned up a few times. A junction end diverges from the germline sequence, so it may reflect a read error. The J gene is TRBJ1-2, the V gene TRBV15, with unresolved D. The germline V gene encodes CDR1 LNHNV and CDR2 YYDKDF (reference sequence). The CDR3 spans 15 residues. The CDR3 DNA sequence: TGTGCCACCAGCAGAGATCAGCTGTTAAACTGTGGCTACACCTTC. Protein: CATSRDQLLNCGYTF.

V and J are TRBV2 and TRBJ2-2; D is undetermined. Deletions cut 4 bases from V and 4 bases from J, with 16 bases between. Germline values: CDR1 SNHLY, CDR2 FYNNEI. This CDR3 spans 16 amino acids. CDR3 amino acids: CASSVFSFGPTGELFF. CDR3 in DNA: TGTGCCAGCAGTGTATTTTCGTTTGGGCCCACCGGGGAGCTGTTTTTT.

This clonotype was seen ten or more times. This chain connects TRBV28 to TRBJ1-5, with TRBD1 matching over 7 bases. Germline lookup yields CDR1 MDHEN and CDR2 SYDVKM. The CDR3 loop spans 15 amino acids. V dropped 5 bases and J dropped 3; count of bases not matched to a gene: 7. DNA of the CDR3: TGTGCCAGCAGTAACCGGGACAGATTCAATCAGCCCCAGCATTTT. Protein: CASSNRDRFNQPQHF.

This chain uses TRBV28 with TRBJ2-3; unclear D gene. CDR3 length equals 13 residues. Germline CDR1 is MDHEN and CDR2 is SYDVKM. V lost 7 bases and J 5 bases, leaving 13 bases between the germline ends. This CDR3 is CASTDRRRDTQYF. The CDR3 coding sequence is TGTGCCAGCACGGACCGCCGAAGAGATACGCAGTATTTT.

With respect to this clonotype: This is likely a read error, given that the CDR3 carries no conserved phenylalanine or tryptophan at its end. The CDR3 coding sequence is TGTGCCAGCAATTCAGGACAGGGAGAGGGAACTGAAGCTTTCCTT. Its translation: CASNSGQGEGTEAFL. The chain combines TRBV7-2 with TRBJ1-1, with 8 bases matching TRBD1. Germline V gene sequence: CDR1 SGHTA, CDR2 FQGNSA. The CDR3 is 15 residues long. Trimming took 7 bases from V and 5 from J; bases not matched to a gene: 12.

The genes are TRBV19 and TRBJ2-2, with unresolved D. The CDR3 contains 13 residues. Per the germline V gene, CDR1 is LNHDA and CDR2 is SQIVND (reference sequence). The V and J ends lost 7 bases and 2 bases respectively, with 8 bases between them. CDR3 DNA: TGTGCCAGTAACGACCTCAACACCGGGGAGCTGTTTTTT. The encoded protein is CASNDLNTGELFF. Complete variable domain (other parts from reference TRBV19 and TRBJ2-2): DGGITQSPKYLFRKEGQNVTLSCEQNLNHDAMYWYRQDPGQGLRLIYYSQIVNDFQKGDIAEGYSVSREKKESFPLTVTSAQKNPTAFYLCASNDLNTGELFFGEGSRLTVL.

On this clonotype itself: This may come from a read error, since a much larger clone is one base off. The chain employs TRBV28 and TRBJ1-1; D might be TRBD1 (6 bases). Germline assignment: CDR1 MDHEN and CDR2 SYDVKM. This CDR3 is 14 amino acids long. The CDR3 reads CASSLSGANTGAFF. The CDR3 region has the DNA TGTGCCAGCAGTTTATCGGGGGCCAACACTGGAGCTTTCTTT.

The chain links TRBV20-1 to TRBJ2-2; TRBD2 aligns across 9 bases. Trimming at V came to 2 bases and at J to 3 bases, leaving 7 bases not matched to a gene. Germline loops: CDR1 DFQATT, CDR2 SNEGSKA (reference sequence). CDR3 length: 16 amino acids. The CDR3 DNA reads TGCAGTGCTAGACACCATAGCGGGAGCGACACCGGGGAGCTGTTTTTT. Encoded protein: CSARHHSGSDTGELFF.

This clonotype was detected ten times or more. CDR3 DNA sequence: TGTGCCAGCAGCCAAGATTCACTGAACACTGAAGCTTTCTTT. It translates to CASSQDSLNTEAFF. The chain couples TRBV4-2 to TRBJ1-1; D gene uncertain. Germline CDR1 is LGHNA and CDR2 is YNFKEQ. V lost 0 bases, J lost 0 bases, and 5 bases lay in between. The CDR3 runs to 14 residues.

This clonotype was seen only a few times. V gene TRBV7-2 combines with J gene TRBJ2-2, with TRBD2 matching over 9 bases. This CDR3 is built from 18 residues. CDR1 is SGHTA, CDR2 FQGNSA, per germline. Trimming took 2 bases from V and 6 from J; bases not matched to a gene: 13. In DNA, the CDR3 is TGTGCCAGCAGCTTACGAATGGTGCGGGAGGGCCATTCCGGGGAGCTGTTTTTT. It yields the protein CASSLRMVREGHSGELFF.

This clonotype has more than one count but fewer than ten. J is TRBJ1-1 and V is TRBV7-9; D gene ambiguous. This CDR3 spans 11 amino acids. In germline, CDR1 is SEHNR, CDR2 FQNEAQ (reference sequence). Trimming shortened V by 5 bases and J by 7 bases, and 8 bases separated the two germline ends. CDR3 sequence reads: CASSPGSEAFF. The CDR3 bases are TGTGCCAGCAGCCCGGGGAGTGAAGCTTTCTTT.